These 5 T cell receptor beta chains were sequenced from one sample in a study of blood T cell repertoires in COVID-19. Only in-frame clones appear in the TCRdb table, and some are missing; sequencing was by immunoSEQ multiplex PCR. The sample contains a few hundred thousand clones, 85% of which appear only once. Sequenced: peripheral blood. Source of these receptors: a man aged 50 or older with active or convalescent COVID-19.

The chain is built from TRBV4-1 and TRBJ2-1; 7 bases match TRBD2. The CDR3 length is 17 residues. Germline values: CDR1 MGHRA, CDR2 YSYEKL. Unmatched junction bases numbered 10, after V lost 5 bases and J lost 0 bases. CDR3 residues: CASSVTGTKSSYNEQFF. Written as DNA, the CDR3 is TGCGCCAGCAGCGTCACCGGGACTAAAAGCTCCTACAATGAGCAGTTCTTC.

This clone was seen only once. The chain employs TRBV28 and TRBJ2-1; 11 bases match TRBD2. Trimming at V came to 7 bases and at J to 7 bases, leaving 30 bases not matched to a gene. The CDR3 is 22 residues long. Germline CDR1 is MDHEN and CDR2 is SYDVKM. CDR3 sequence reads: CASTSSFGVVTSGNSRVNEQFF. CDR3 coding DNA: TGTGCCAGCACTAGCAGTTTCGGTGTTGTGACTAGCGGGAACTCTCGGGTTAATGAGCAGTTCTTC.

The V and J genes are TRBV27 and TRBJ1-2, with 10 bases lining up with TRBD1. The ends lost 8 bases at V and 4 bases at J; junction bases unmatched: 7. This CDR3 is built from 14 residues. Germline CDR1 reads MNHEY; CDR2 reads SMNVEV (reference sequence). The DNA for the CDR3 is TGTGCCAGCCGACAGGGGGCGCGGTCCTATGGCTACACCTTC. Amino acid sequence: CASRQGARSYGYTF.

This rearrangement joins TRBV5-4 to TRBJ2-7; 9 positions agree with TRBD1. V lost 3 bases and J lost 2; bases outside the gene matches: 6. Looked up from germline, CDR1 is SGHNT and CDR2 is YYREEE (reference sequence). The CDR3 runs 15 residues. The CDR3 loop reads CASSSRTGAAYEQYF. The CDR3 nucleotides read TGTGCCAGCAGCTCTCGGACAGGGGCGGCCTACGAGCAGTACTTC.

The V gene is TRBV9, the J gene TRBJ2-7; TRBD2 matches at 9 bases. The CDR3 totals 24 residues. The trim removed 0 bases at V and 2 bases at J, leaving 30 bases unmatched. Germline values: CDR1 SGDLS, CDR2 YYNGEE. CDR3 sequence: CASSVARRTSGLTRSGVGPYEQYF. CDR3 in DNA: TGTGCCAGCAGCGTAGCGCGGCGAACTAGCGGGTTGACCCGGAGTGGTGTGGGCCCCTACGAGCAGTACTTC.